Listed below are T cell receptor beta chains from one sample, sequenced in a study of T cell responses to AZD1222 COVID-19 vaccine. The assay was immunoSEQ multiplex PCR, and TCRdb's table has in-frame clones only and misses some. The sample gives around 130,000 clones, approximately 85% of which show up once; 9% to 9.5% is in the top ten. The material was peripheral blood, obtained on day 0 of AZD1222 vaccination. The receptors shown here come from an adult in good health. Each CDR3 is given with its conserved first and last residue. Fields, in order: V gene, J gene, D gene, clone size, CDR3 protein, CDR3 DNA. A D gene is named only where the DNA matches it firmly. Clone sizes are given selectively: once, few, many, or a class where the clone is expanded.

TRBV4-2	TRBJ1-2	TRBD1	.	CASSQVSAGQGLGYTF	TGTGCCAGCAGCCAGGTTTCAGCTGGACAGGGATTGGGCTACACCTTC
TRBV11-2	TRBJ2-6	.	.	CASSDGPNVLTF	TGTGCCAGCAGCGATGGCCCCAACGTCCTGACTTTC
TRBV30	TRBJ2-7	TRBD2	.	CAWKSRLAGPPYEQYF	TGTGCCTGGAAGTCCCGACTAGCGGGACCCCCCTACGAGCAGTACTTC
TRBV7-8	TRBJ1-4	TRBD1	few	CASSPAGTGAIQKLFF	TGTGCCAGCAGCCCCGCAGGGACAGGGGCCATTCAAAAACTGTTTTTT
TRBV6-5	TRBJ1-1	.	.	CASIFTGGTEAFF	TGTGCCAGCATCTTCACCGGGGGGACTGAAGCTTTCTTT
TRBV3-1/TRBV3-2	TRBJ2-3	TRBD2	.	CASSRTSGGAGDTQYF	TGTGCCAGCAGCCGGACTAGCGGGGGGGCCGGAGATACGCAGTATTTT
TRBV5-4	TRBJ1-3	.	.	CASSSDVANTIYF	TGTGCCAGCAGCTCGGACGTGGCGAACACCATATATTTT
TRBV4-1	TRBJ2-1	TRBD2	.	CASSQVIAGLSYNEQFF	TGCGCCAGCAGCCAAGTTATAGCGGGTTTGTCCTACAATGAGCAGTTCTTC
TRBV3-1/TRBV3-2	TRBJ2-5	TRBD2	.	CASSPGTSGGWQETQYF	TGTGCCAGCAGCCCCGGGACTAGCGGGGGGTGGCAAGAGACCCAGTACTTC
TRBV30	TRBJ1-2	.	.	CAWAAGRGYTF	TGTGCCTGGGCGGCAGGCAGGGGCTACACCTTC
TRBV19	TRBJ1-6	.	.	CASRISRDASSPLHF	TGTGCCAGTAGAATATCCCGGGACGCGAGTTCACCCCTCCACTTT
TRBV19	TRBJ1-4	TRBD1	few	CASKTGTGYEKLFF	TGTGCCAGCAAAACCGGGACAGGGTATGAAAAACTGTTTTTT
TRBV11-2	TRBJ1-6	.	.	CASSLRLSVSVRNSPLHF	TGTGCCAGCAGCTTAAGGCTCTCCGTGTCAGTCCGTAATTCACCCCTCCACTTT
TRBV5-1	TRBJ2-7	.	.	CASSLGYEQYF	TGCGCCAGCAGCTTGGGTTACGAGCAGTACTTC
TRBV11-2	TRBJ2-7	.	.	CASSLGSPPEEQYF	TGTGCCAGCAGCTTAGGGTCCCCACCGGAGGAGCAGTACTTC
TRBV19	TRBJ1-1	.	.	CASSPGQNTEAFF	TGTGCCAGTAGTCCGGGACAGAACACTGAAGCTTTCTTT
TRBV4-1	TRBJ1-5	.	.	CASSQDGTGSYSNQPQHF	TGCGCCAGCAGCCAAGATGGAACAGGATCATATAGCAATCAGCCCCAGCATTTT
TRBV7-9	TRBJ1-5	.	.	CASSLAAANQPQHF	TGTGCCAGCAGCTTAGCGGCGGCGAATCAGCCCCAGCATTTT
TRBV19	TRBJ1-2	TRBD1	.	CASSVDRGDGGYTF	TGTGCCAGTAGTGTCGACAGGGGGGACGGTGGCTACACCTTC
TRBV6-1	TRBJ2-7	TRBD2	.	CASSELGGGPLYEQYF	TGTGCCAGCAGTGAATTAGGCGGGGGACCTCTCTACGAGCAGTACTTC
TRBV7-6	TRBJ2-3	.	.	CASSLDGTPSTDTQYF	TGTGCCAGCAGCTTAGACGGGACACCTAGCACAGATACGCAGTATTTT
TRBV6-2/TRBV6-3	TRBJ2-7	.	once	CASSYSQSSYEQYF	TGTGCCAGCAGTTACAGCCAGAGCTCCTACGAGCAGTACTTC
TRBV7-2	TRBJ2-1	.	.	CASSLLGTNEQFF	TGTGCCAGCAGCTTATTGGGGACCAATGAGCAGTTCTTC
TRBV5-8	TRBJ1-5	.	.	CASSLEEQGRQPQHF	TGTGCCAGCAGCTTGGAGGAACAGGGTAGACAGCCCCAGCATTTT
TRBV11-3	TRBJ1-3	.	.	CATRRENTIYF	TGTGCCACGCGCAGAGAAAACACCATATATTTT
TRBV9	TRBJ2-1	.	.	CASSVGGEQFF	TGTGCCAGCAGCGTAGGCGGTGAGCAGTTCTTC
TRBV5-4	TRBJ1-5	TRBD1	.	CASSPGQGGDQPQHF	TGTGCCAGCAGTCCCGGACAGGGCGGTGATCAGCCCCAGCATTTT
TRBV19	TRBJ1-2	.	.	CASSIWDSNYGYTF	TGTGCCAGTAGTATCTGGGATTCAAACTATGGCTACACCTTC